This is a list of T cell receptor beta chains from one sample in a study of T cell changes during pregnancy in multiple sclerosis. Sequencing used immunoSEQ multiplex PCR; TCRdb keeps in-frame clones, though not all of them. The data show around 49,000 clones, around 91% seen once. Sequencing used peripheral blood, obtained after pregnancy. These receptors were taken from a female donor in good health, enrolled as a control in a pregnancy study. Each CDR3 is given with its conserved first and last residue. The D gene is left open where the match is weak. Clone size appears in some rows only: once, few, many, or a class for an expanded clone.

V gene,D gene,clone size,J gene,CDR3 protein,CDR3 DNA
TRBV9,NA,NA,TRBJ2-1,CASSVATGIAYNEQFF,TGTGCCAGCAGCGTAGCTACAGGGATCGCCTACAATGAGCAGTTCTTC
TRBV4-1,TRBD1,NA,TRBJ1-2,CASSPGGDRGLGGYTF,TGCGCCAGCAGCCCCGGGGGGGACAGGGGGCTTGGTGGCTACACCTTC
TRBV2,NA,NA,TRBJ1-5,CASSEALRGTQPQHF,TGTGCCAGCAGTGAAGCGCTTCGCGGTACGCAGCCCCAGCATTTT
TRBV29-1,TRBD1,NA,TRBJ1-5,CSAGQGLEQPQHF,TGCAGCGCTGGACAGGGATTAGAGCAACCCCAGCATTTT
TRBV5-8,NA,once,TRBJ2-2,CASSLRQLITYTGELFF,TGTGCCAGCAGCTTGCGACAGCTTATCACCTACACCGGGGAGCTGTTTTTT
TRBV7-9,NA,NA,TRBJ2-6,CASRPPWQGGSGANVLTF,TGTGCCAGCAGGCCTCCGTGGCAGGGAGGATCTGGGGCCAACGTCCTGACTTTC
TRBV5-1,TRBD2,NA,TRBJ2-3,CASSIDSGRKYF,TGCGCCAGCAGCATCGATAGCGGGAGGAAGTATTTT
TRBV5-1,TRBD1,NA,TRBJ2-6,CASEARDSSGANVLTF,TGCGCCAGCGAAGCCCGGGACAGCTCTGGGGCCAACGTCCTGACTTTC
TRBV5-6,NA,few,TRBJ1-2,CASSLELYGYTF,TGTGCCAGCAGCTTGGAACTCTATGGCTACACCTTC
TRBV6-1,TRBD2,NA,TRBJ2-5,CASSAGLAGLETQYF,TGTGCCAGCAGCGCCGGACTAGCGGGGCTGGAGACCCAGTACTTC
TRBV4-1,TRBD1,NA,TRBJ2-7,CASSQDPRGTYEQYF,TGCGCCAGCAGCCAAGACCCCAGGGGGACCTACGAGCAGTACTTC
TRBV7-9,TRBD1,once,TRBJ1-4,CAGTEGARNEKLFF,TGTGCCGGGACGGAGGGGGCTCGGAATGAAAAACTGTTTTTT
TRBV6-1,TRBD1,NA,TRBJ1-4,CASSGGQENEKLFF,TGTGCCAGCAGTGGGGGACAGGAGAATGAAAAACTGTTTTTT
TRBV6-1,NA,NA,TRBJ1-2,CASSVIESKSNYGYTF,TGTGCCAGCAGTGTCATTGAGAGTAAGTCGAACTATGGCTACACCTTC
TRBV5-4,TRBD2,NA,TRBJ2-5,CASSLGTSGGKQETQYF,TGTGCCAGCAGCTTGGGGACTAGCGGGGGCAAACAAGAGACCCAGTACTTC
TRBV11-3,NA,NA,TRBJ2-3,CASSLRTGTDTQYF,TGTGCCAGCAGCTTACGGACAGGCACAGATACGCAGTATTTT
TRBV30,TRBD2,NA,TRBJ2-5,CAWSRLAGEKETQYF,TGTGCCTGGAGTCGACTAGCGGGGGAAAAAGAGACCCAGTACTTC
TRBV1,NA,NA,TRBJ2-1,CTSSQPKGFGGGRVYNEQFF,TGCACCAGCAGCCAGCCAAAGGGATTCGGGGGAGGAAGAGTTTACAATGAGCAGTTCTTC
TRBV27,NA,NA,TRBJ1-2,CASSYRVDNGYTF,TGTGCCAGCAGTTACAGGGTTGATAATGGCTACACCTTC
TRBV4-2,NA,NA,TRBJ2-1,CASSQGASANNEQFF,TGTGCCAGCAGCCAAGGGGCTAGCGCCAACAATGAGCAGTTCTTC
TRBV28,NA,NA,TRBJ2-3,CASSSPTVDTQYF,TGTGCCAGCAGTTCCCCGACTGTAGATACGCAGTATTTT
TRBV6-1,NA,NA,TRBJ2-6,CASGLQVSGANVLTF,TGTGCCAGCGGTTTACAGGTCTCTGGGGCCAACGTCCTGACTTTC
TRBV6-5,NA,once,TRBJ1-2,CASSYQGYGYTF,TGTGCCAGCAGTTACCAGGGCTATGGCTACACCTTC
TRBV7-2,TRBD1,NA,TRBJ2-5,CASSLWTGKETQYF,TGTGCCAGCAGCTTATGGACAGGAAAAGAGACCCAGTACTTC
TRBV10-1,NA,NA,TRBJ2-1,CASSETGYPNEQFF,TGCGCCAGCAGTGAAACAGGGTATCCAAATGAGCAGTTCTTC
TRBV29-1,TRBD1,NA,TRBJ2-7,CSVEFDRGDSYEQYF,TGCAGCGTTGAATTTGACAGGGGCGATTCCTACGAGCAGTACTTC
TRBV6-4,NA,NA,TRBJ2-7,CASSDSGEGEQYF,TGTGCCAGCAGTGATTCGGGGGAAGGGGAGCAGTACTTC
TRBV27,NA,NA,TRBJ1-2,CASSLSGVPNYGYTF,TGTGCCAGCAGTTTATCAGGGGTCCCTAACTATGGCTACACCTTC
TRBV11-2,TRBD1,NA,TRBJ2-5,CASSLVGTGQETQYF,TGTGCCAGCAGCTTAGTGGGGACAGGACAAGAGACCCAGTACTTC
TRBV4-1,TRBD1,NA,TRBJ2-3,CASSYRTGRTDTQYF,TGCGCCAGCAGCTATCGGACAGGGCGGACAGATACGCAGTATTTT
TRBV11-2,NA,NA,TRBJ2-7,CASSLGEGYEQYF,TGTGCCAGCAGCTTAGGCGAGGGCTACGAGCAGTACTTC
TRBV6-5,TRBD2,NA,TRBJ2-1,CASSPGTSGDNEQFF,TGTGCCAGCAGCCCCGGGACTAGCGGGGACAATGAGCAGTTCTTC
TRBV7-9,NA,NA,TRBJ2-1,CASSLRRGLSNEQFF,TGTGCCAGCAGCTTAAGGAGGGGATTGAGCAATGAGCAGTTCTTC
TRBV25-1,TRBD1,NA,TRBJ2-3,CASSTPGQGGRPDTQYF,TGTGCCAGCAGTACCCCGGGACAGGGGGGGAGACCAGATACGCAGTATTTT
TRBV15,NA,once,TRBJ1-5,CATSRARASNQPQHF,TGTGCCACCAGCAGAGCCAGGGCTAGCAATCAGCCCCAGCATTTT
TRBV4-1,NA,NA,TRBJ1-5,CASSQDLVRGRNQPQHF,TGCGCCAGCAGCCAAGACTTGGTGCGGGGCAGAAATCAGCCCCAGCATTTT
TRBV5-6,TRBD1,NA,TRBJ1-2,CASSLRQGRGYTF,TGTGCCAGCAGCCTACGACAGGGGCGAGGCTACACCTTC
TRBV6-5,NA,once,TRBJ1-4,CASSYGLGEKLFF,TGTGCCAGCAGTTACGGCCTGGGCGAAAAACTGTTTTTT
TRBV6-1,TRBD2,NA,TRBJ2-1,CASSEGEGKYNEQFF,TGTGCCAGCAGTGAGGGGGAGGGCAAGTACAATGAGCAGTTCTTC
TRBV7-8,TRBD2,NA,TRBJ2-2,CASRVSGGDTGELFF,TGTGCCAGCAGGGTTAGCGGGGGGGACACCGGGGAGCTGTTTTTT
TRBV19,TRBD1,NA,TRBJ2-1,CASRQGARYNEQFF,TGTGCCAGCAGACAGGGGGCGAGGTACAATGAGCAGTTCTTC
TRBV27,TRBD2,NA,TRBJ2-2,CASSLTSGSFTGELFF,TGTGCCAGCAGTTTAACTAGCGGGAGCTTCACCGGGGAGCTGTTTTTT
TRBV28,NA,NA,TRBJ1-5,CASSLDRGSGNQPQHF,TGTGCCAGCAGTTTAGATCGGGGGAGCGGCAATCAGCCCCAGCATTTT
TRBV9,TRBD2,medium-sized,TRBJ2-1,CASSVNSAGGEQFF,TGTGCCAGCAGCGTAAATTCAGCGGGAGGTGAGCAGTTCTTC
TRBV4-1,TRBD1,NA,TRBJ1-1,CASSQAVTGVTEAFF,TGCGCCAGCAGCCAAGCCGTGACAGGGGTTACTGAAGCTTTCTTT
TRBV5-1,TRBD1,once,TRBJ2-6,CASSRQGVVISGANVLTF,TGCGCCAGCAGTCGACAGGGCGTGGTAATCTCTGGGGCCAACGTCCTGACTTTC
TRBV6-6,NA,NA,TRBJ2-5,CASSFIGQPMMETQYF,TGTGCCAGCAGTTTCATCGGACAGCCCATGATGGAGACCCAGTACTTC
TRBV25-1,TRBD1,once,TRBJ2-7,CASRGRGTGDSYEQYF,TGTGCCAGCAGGGGTCGGGGGACAGGGGACTCCTACGAGCAGTACTTC
TRBV29-1,NA,NA,TRBJ1-3,CSAWDNGNTIYF,TGCAGCGCCTGGGACAATGGAAACACCATATATTTT
TRBV28,TRBD2,NA,TRBJ2-1,CASTQLADSNEQFF,TGTGCCAGCACCCAACTAGCGGACAGCAATGAGCAGTTCTTC